This is a list of T cell receptor beta chains from one sample in a study of blood T cells in healthy people across ages. TCRdb processed the 5' RACE reads anew with MiXCR; each CDR3 protein has one entry. The sample records about 2 million distinct CDR3 sequences, roughly 50% being singletons. The sequencing sample was made of blood. These receptor sequences come from a woman between 40 and 55 years old in good health. Each CDR3 is given with its conserved first and last residue. The D gene is left open where the match is weak. Size values are once, few and many counts, or a class for expanded clones, and some rows have none.

>TRBJ2-1|-|TRBV11-2|-
CASSFRAGGLNEQFF
TGTGCCAGCAGCTTCAGGGCAGGGGGGCTCAATGAGCAGTTCTTC
>TRBJ2-1|-|TRBV20-1|-
CSARDRRQRNNNEQFF
TGCAGTGCTAGAGATAGGAGACAACGGAACAACAATGAGCAGTTCTTC
>TRBJ1-2|-|TRBV9|-
CASSVTGANYGYTF
TGTGCCAGCAGCGTAACAGGTGCGAACTATGGCTACACCTTC
>TRBJ2-5|TRBD1|TRBV7-2|-
CASSRDRAGTQYF
TGTGCCAGCAGCCGGGACAGGGCGGGGACCCAGTACTTC
>TRBJ2-1|-|TRBV4-3|-
CASSQDRDLAYNEQFF
TGCGCCAGCAGCCAAGACAGGGACTTGGCCTACAATGAGCAGTTCTTC
>TRBJ1-2|-|TRBV3-1|few
CASSQATPDYGYTF
TGTGCCAGCAGCCAAGCTACACCAGACTATGGCTACACCTTC
>TRBJ2-5|TRBD1|TRBV19|-
CASSIDSSEGASYNEQYF
TGTGCCAGTAGTATAGATTCTAGTGAGGGGGCTTCATACAATGAGCAGTACTTC
>TRBJ2-1|-|TRBV4-2|-
CASSQDRTSQGYEQFF
TGTGCCAGCAGCCAAGATCGCACTAGCCAGGGGTATGAGCAGTTCTTC
>TRBJ2-2|-|TRBV5-1|-
CASSDFGGSTGELFF
TGCGCCAGCAGTGATTTTGGGGGTTCCACCGGGGAGCTGTTTTTT
>TRBJ2-4|-|TRBV28|-
CASCEGVFETPAKNIQYF
TGTGCCAGCTGCGAGGGAGTTTTTGAAACCCCGGCCAAAAACATTCAGTACTTC
>TRBJ2-1|TRBD2|TRBV20-1|few
CSVPPGTSEEISYNEQFF
TGCAGTGTTCCCCCCGGGACTAGCGAGGAGATTTCGTACAATGAGCAGTTCTTC
>TRBJ1-4|-|TRBV15|-
CATGEQGYEKLFF
TGTGCCACCGGGGAACAGGGTTATGAAAAACTGTTTTTT
>TRBJ2-3|TRBD2|TRBV24-1|-
CATRVERSGAGEARSSTDTQYF
TGTGCCACCAGGGTGGAGCGCTCGGGAGCGGGGGAGGCCAGATCTAGCACAGATACGCAGTATTTT
>TRBJ2-5|-|TRBV9|few
CASSVGSGGRGKTQYF
TGTGCCAGCAGCGTAGGTTCGGGGGGCCGCGGGAAGACCCAGTACTTC
>TRBJ2-4|-|TRBV20-1|-
CSARDRTIQYF
TGCAGTGCTAGAGATAGGACAATTCAGTACTTC
>TRBJ1-5|-|TRBV6-5|-
CASSYSINQPQHF
TGTGCCAGCAGTTACTCGATTAATCAGCCCCAGCATTTT
>TRBJ2-3|-|TRBV6-1|few
CASSAWVLETSTDTQYF
TGTGCCAGCAGTGCTTGGGTCCTAGAAACGAGCACAGATACGCAGTATTTT
>TRBJ2-7|-|TRBV28|-
CASTGGQSYEQYF
TGTGCCAGCACCGGGGGACAGTCCTACGAGCAGTACTTC